Listed below are T cell receptor beta chains from one sample, sequenced in a study of cytomegalovirus exposure and HLA in healthy donors. Profiled with immunoSEQ multiplex PCR; TCRdb holds only in-frame clones, not every one. The sample lists hundreds of thousands of clones, about 66% occurring once. Sequences were obtained from PBMCs. These receptors were collected from a female donor in good health and CMV-seronegative. CDR3s include the opening cysteine and the closing phenylalanine or tryptophan. The order of the fields is clone size, J gene, V gene, D gene, CDR3 protein, CDR3 DNA. D genes are given only for firm matches. Some rows mark clone size as missing; the rest say once, few, many or name a class of expanded clone.

. TRBJ2-2 TRBV4-1 . CASSQDGAGITGELFF TGCGCCAGCAGCCAAGATGGGGCAGGAATTACCGGGGAGCTGTTTTTT
few TRBJ2-3 TRBV19 . CASSLRQGSSDTQYF TGTGCCAGTAGTTTGCGTCAGGGGAGTTCAGATACGCAGTATTTT
. TRBJ2-2 TRBV10-2 TRBD2 CASSDPGTILGGELFF TGCGCCAGCAGTGACCCCGGGACCATTTTGGGGGGGGAGCTGTTCTTT
. TRBJ2-2 TRBV29-1 . CSVAGGPNTGELFF TGCAGCGTTGCCGGAGGGCCGAACACCGGGGAGCTGTTTTTT
. TRBJ2-7 TRBV11-3 TRBD2 CASSSRTSVAYEQYF TGTGCCAGCAGCTCACGGACTAGCGTGGCCTACGAGCAGTACTTC
. TRBJ2-1 TRBV5-1 TRBD1 CASSFEGAVSYNEQFF TGCGCCAGCAGCTTTGAGGGGGCAGTCTCCTACAATGAGCAGTTCTTC
. TRBJ2-7 TRBV27 . CASSSRVLTEQYF TGTGCCAGCAGTTCCCGGGTATTAACCGAGCAGTACTTC
once TRBJ2-7 TRBV5-1 TRBD1 CASSLRTGAYEQYF TGCGCCAGCAGCTTGCGGACAGGGGCCTACGAGCAGTACTTC
. TRBJ2-3 TRBV29-1 TRBD2 CSVASGSRADTQYF TGCAGCGTCGCTAGCGGGAGCCGGGCAGATACGCAGTATTTT
. TRBJ2-7 TRBV19 TRBD1 CASSTGTGYEQYF TGTGCCAGTAGTACCGGGACAGGCTACGAGCAGTACTTC
. TRBJ2-3 TRBV6-4 TRBD1 CASSSGPGGDTQYF TGTGCCAGCAGCAGCGGGCCAGGGGGCGATACGCAGTATTTT
. TRBJ2-7 TRBV7-9 . CASSPEGYEQYF TGTGCCAGCAGCCCGGAGGGTTACGAGCAGTACTTC
few TRBJ2-5 TRBV4-1 TRBD2 CASARGRAGETQYF TGCGCCAGCGCGCGGGGGAGGGCAGGCGAGACCCAGTACTTC
once TRBJ2-5 TRBV15 TRBD2 CATSRDILAGGETQYF TGTGCCACCAGCAGAGATATACTAGCGGGTGGCGAGACCCAGTACTTC
. TRBJ2-7 TRBV2 TRBD2 CASSTGTSGSYEQYF TGTGCCAGCAGTACAGGGACTAGCGGGAGCTACGAGCAGTACTTC
. TRBJ1-2 TRBV6-1 . CASSDTRTATYGYTF TGTGCCAGCAGTGACACCAGGACAGCCACCTATGGCTACACCTTC
. TRBJ1-4 TRBV14 TRBD1 CASSQTGGARNEKLFF TGTGCCAGCAGCCAAACAGGGGGCGCGCGGAATGAAAAACTGTTTTTT
. TRBJ2-5 TRBV4-2 TRBD2 CASSQDPSGRGETQYF TGTGCCAGCAGCCAAGACCCTAGCGGGAGGGGGGAGACCCAGTACTTC
few TRBJ2-2 TRBV19 TRBD2 CASSTIAGHTGELFF TGTGCCAGTAGTACAATAGCGGGGCACACCGGGGAGCTGTTTTTT
. TRBJ1-3 TRBV7-9 TRBD1 CSSSLAQQGYTIYF TGTTCCAGCAGCTTAGCGCAACAGGGGTACACCATATATTTT
. TRBJ2-7 TRBV30 . CAWSRQALSYEQYF TGTGCCTGGAGCAGACAGGCGTTATCCTACGAGCAGTACTTC
once TRBJ2-5 TRBV7-9 . CASRSGTYKSLGETQYF TGTGCCAGCAGAAGCGGAACCTACAAAAGTTTAGGGGAGACCCAGTACTTC
. TRBJ2-1 TRBV19 . CASTRDDNEQFF TGTGCCAGTACGCGGGACGACAATGAGCAGTTCTTC
. TRBJ1-2 TRBV19 . CASSGGRNYGYTF TGTGCCAGTAGTGGGGGCCGGAACTATGGCTACACCTTC
. TRBJ2-7 TRBV27 . CASSLSPIYEQYF TGTGCCAGCAGTTTATCCCCCATCTACGAGCAGTACTTC
. TRBJ2-7 TRBV5-1 . CASSLVVFNELPYEQYF TGCGCCAGCAGCTTGGTTGTGTTCAACGAACTCCCCTACGAGCAGTACTTC
few TRBJ2-7 TRBV11-2 TRBD2 CASSDSGRTYEQYF TGTGCCAGCAGCGATAGCGGGAGGACGTACGAGCAGTACTTC
few TRBJ2-3 TRBV7-9 . CSSSSTWYTIRENADTQYF TGTTCCAGCAGCTCCACTTGGTATACGATACGGGAGAACGCAGATACGCAGTATTTT
few TRBJ2-3 TRBV2 TRBD1 CASSPGQGLNTDTQYF TGTGCCAGCAGTCCCGGACAGGGGTTGAATACAGATACGCAGTATTTT
once TRBJ2-3 TRBV7-9 TRBD2 CASSGKRGERSTDTQYF TGTGCCAGCAGCGGGAAGCGGGGGGAGAGGAGCACAGATACGCAGTATTTT
few TRBJ1-4 TRBV6-6 . CASSQTELANEKLFF TGTGCCAGCAGCCAAACTGAGTTGGCTAATGAAAAACTGTTTTTT